This T cell receptor (beta chain) was recorded in a study of T cell responses to AZD1222 COVID-19 vaccine. Broader study findings: Spike-specific TCR breadth and depth rose after two AZD1222 doses. Only 5 or 6 AZD1222 recipients tested seropositive at baseline. The donors showed a predominance of white British ancestry and of females, with possible underestimation of clonal diversity.

In the case of this clone: The antigen remains undetermined.

TCRdb's table, derived via immunoSEQ multiplex PCR, lists solely in-frame clones and lacks some. The sample records about 130,000 clones, around 87% being singletons. This CDR3 has 15 residues. CDR1 is LNHDA, CDR2 SQIVND, per germline (reference sequence). J gave up 0 bases and V 6 bases, and 3 bases lay outside the gene matches. Source: peripheral blood, taken on day 0 of AZD1222 vaccination. This sequence was found in an adult in good health. The V gene is TRBV19, the J gene TRBJ2-5; 11 nucleotides align to TRBD2. DNA for the CDR3: TGTGCCAGTAGCTTAGCGGGGGGGAACCAAGAGACCCAGTACTTC. Translation: CASSLAGGNQETQYF.